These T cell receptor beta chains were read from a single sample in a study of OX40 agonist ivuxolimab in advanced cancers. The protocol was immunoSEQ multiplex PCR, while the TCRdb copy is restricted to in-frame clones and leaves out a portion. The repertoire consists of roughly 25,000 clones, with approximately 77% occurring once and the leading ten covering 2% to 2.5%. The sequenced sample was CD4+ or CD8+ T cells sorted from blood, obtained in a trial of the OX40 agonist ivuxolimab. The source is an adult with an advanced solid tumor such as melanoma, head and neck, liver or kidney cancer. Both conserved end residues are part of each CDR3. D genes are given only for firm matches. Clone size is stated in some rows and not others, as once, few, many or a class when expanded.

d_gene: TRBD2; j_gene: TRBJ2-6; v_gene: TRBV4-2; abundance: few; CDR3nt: TGTGCCAGCAGCCAAGAGGGGAGGGTTGGGGCCAACGTCCTGACTTTC; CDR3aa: CASSQEGRVGANVLTF
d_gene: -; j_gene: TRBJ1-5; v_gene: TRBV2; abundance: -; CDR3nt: TGTGCCAGCAGGGGCCCGACCAGCAATCAGCCCCAGCATTTT; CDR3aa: CASRGPTSNQPQHF
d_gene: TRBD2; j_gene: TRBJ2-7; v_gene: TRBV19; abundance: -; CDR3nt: TGTGCCAGTAGTATCTCGGGGGGGGTCGCCTACGAGCAGTACTTC; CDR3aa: CASSISGGVAYEQYF
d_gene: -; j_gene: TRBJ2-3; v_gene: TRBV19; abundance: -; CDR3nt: TGTGCCAGTATGAGGATGGAGCACCTAGATACGCAGTATTTT; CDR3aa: CASMRMEHLDTQYF
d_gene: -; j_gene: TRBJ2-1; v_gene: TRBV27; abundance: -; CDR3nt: TGTGCCAGCAGTACAGGGGGGACTAGCTCCTACAATGAGCAGTTCTTC; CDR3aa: CASSTGGTSSYNEQFF
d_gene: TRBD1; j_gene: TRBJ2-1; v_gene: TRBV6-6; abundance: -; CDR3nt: TGTGCCAGCAGCGACAGGGGGAGGTCTGATGAGCAGTTCTTC; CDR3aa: CASSDRGRSDEQFF
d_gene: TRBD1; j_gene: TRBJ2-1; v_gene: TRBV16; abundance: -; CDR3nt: TGTGCCAGCAGCCAATCCGGACAGGGGGCGGGCAATGAGCAGTTCTTC; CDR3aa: CASSQSGQGAGNEQFF
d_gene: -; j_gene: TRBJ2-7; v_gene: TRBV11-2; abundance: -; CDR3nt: TGTGCCAGCAGCTTAGTCCTCTACGAGCAGTACTTC; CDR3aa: CASSLVLYEQYF
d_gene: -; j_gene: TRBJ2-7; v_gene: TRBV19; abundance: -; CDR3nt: TGTGCCAACGGGGGCAGTTATCTTACCTACGAGCAGTACTTC; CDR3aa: CANGGSYLTYEQYF
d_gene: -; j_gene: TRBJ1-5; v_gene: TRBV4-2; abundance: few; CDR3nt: TGTGCCAGCAGCCAAGGGGAGAACCAGCCCCAGCATTTT; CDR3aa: CASSQGENQPQHF
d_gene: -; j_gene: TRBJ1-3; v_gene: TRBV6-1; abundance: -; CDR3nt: TGTGCCAGCAGTGAAATTCCCTGGCAAGGTTCCGTATATTTT; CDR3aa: CASSEIPWQGSVYF
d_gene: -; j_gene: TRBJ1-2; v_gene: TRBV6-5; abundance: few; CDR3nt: TGTGCCAGCAGTTACGGGTCGCGGGGCGGGATAGGAGGCTACACCTTC; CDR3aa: CASSYGSRGGIGGYTF
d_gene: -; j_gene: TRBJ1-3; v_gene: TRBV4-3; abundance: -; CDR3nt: TGCGCCAGCAGCCAAGGAGTCGGGGGCTCAAACACCATATATTTT; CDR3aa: CASSQGVGGSNTIYF
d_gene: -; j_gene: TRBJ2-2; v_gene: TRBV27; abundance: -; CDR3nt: TGTGCCAGCCAATGGAGAAGCGTCACCGGGGAGCTGTTTTTT; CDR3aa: CASQWRSVTGELFF
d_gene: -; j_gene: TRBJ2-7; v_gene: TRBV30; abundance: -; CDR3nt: TGTGCCTGGAGTGTACTAGGGGTTACTACCTTC; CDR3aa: CAWSVLGVTTF
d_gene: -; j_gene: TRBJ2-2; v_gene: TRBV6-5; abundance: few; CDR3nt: TGTGCCAGCAGTTTTGTGTTCTCGAACACCGGGGAGCTGTTTTTT; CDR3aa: CASSFVFSNTGELFF
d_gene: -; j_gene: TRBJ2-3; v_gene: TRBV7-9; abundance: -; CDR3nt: TGTGCCAGCAGCTTAGCGGGAGCCGGCACAGATACGCAGTATTTT; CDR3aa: CASSLAGAGTDTQYF
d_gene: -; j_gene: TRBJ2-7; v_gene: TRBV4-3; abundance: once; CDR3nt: TGCGCCAGCAGCCAAGCTATAACGGTAACCTACGAGCAGTACTTC; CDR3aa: CASSQAITVTYEQYF
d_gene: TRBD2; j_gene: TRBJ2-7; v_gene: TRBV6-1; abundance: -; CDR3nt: TGTGCCAGCAACACCGGGACTAGCGGGACCTACAAGCAGTACTTC; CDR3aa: CASNTGTSGTYKQYF
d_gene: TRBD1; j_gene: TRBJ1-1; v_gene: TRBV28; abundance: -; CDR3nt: TGTGCCAGCAGTTTAGGACAGGGGAGGATGGCTTTCTTT; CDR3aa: CASSLGQGRMAFF
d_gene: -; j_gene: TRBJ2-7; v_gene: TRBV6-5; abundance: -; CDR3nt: TGTGCCAGCGGCTTATTGAGGGGCTCCTACGAGCAGTACTTC; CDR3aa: CASGLLRGSYEQYF
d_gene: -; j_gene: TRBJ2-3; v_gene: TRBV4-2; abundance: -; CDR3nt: TGTGCCAGCAGCCAACGGTCTTATGGGGTGGCAGATACGCAGTATTTT; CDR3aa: CASSQRSYGVADTQYF
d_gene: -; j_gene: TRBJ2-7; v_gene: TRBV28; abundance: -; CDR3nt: TGTGCCAGCAGTTTATGGGCTTCCTACGAGCAGTACTTC; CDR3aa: CASSLWASYEQYF
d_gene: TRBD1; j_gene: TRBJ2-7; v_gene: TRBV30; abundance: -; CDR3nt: TGTGCCTGGAACAGGGGACAAGTATACGAGCAGTACTTC; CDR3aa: CAWNRGQVYEQYF
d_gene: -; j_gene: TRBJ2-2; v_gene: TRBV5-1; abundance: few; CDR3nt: TGCGCCAGCAGCTTTGGAGGGGGCTGGGCCGGGGAGCTGTTTTTT; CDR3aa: CASSFGGGWAGELFF
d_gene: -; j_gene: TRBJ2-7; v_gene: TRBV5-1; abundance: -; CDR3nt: TGCGCCAGCAGATTCGGGTCCGAGCAGTACTTC; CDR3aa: CASRFGSEQYF
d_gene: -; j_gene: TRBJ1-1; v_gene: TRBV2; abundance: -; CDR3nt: TGTGCCAGCAGTGGCCCGTTGAACACTGAAGCTTTCTTT; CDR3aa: CASSGPLNTEAFF
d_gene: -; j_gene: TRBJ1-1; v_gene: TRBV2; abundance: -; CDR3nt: TGTGCCAGCAGTAAAACCTCTTCGAGGGCTACCACTGAAGCTTTCTTT; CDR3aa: CASSKTSSRATTEAFF
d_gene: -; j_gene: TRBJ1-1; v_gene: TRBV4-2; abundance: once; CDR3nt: TGTGCCAGCAGCCAAGGCGCGAAGAACACTGAAGCTTTCTTT; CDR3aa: CASSQGAKNTEAFF
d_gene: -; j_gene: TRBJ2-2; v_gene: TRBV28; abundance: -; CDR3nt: TGTGCCAGCAGTACACCCCCTTCCGGGGAGCTGTTTTTT; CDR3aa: CASSTPPSGELFF
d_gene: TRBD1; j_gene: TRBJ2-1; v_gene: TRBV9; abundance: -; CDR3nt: TGTGCCAGCAGCGCAGGGGAAAACAGGGGGCTGAACGAGCAGTTCTTC; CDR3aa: CASSAGENRGLNEQFF
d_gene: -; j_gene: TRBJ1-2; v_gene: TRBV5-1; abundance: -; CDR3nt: TGCGCCAGCAGCTTACAGGGTGCGGGAGATGGCTACACCTTC; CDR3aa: CASSLQGAGDGYTF
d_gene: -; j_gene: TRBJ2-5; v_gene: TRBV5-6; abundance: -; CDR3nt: TGTGCCAGCAGCTTCGGTGAGACCCAGTACTTC; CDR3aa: CASSFGETQYF
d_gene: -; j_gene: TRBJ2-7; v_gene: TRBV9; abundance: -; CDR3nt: TGTGCCAGCAGCCACAGAAACAGTTACGAGCAGTACTTC; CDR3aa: CASSHRNSYEQYF
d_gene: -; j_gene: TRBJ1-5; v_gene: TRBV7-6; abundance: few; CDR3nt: TGTGCCAGCAGCTTGGTGGAAAATGGCAATCAGCCCCAGCATTTT; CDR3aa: CASSLVENGNQPQHF
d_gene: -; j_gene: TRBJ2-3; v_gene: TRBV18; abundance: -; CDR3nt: TGTGCCAGCTCACCACAGGGTAGCACAGATACGCAGTATTTT; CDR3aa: CASSPQGSTDTQYF
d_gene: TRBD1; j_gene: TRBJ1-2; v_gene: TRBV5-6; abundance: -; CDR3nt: TGTGCCAGCAGGTTGACAGGGCAATATGGCTACACCTTC; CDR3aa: CASRLTGQYGYTF
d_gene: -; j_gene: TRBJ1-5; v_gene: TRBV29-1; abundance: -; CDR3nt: TGCAGCGTTCGGCAGGGTATGGGTCAGCCCCAGCATTTT; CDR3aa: CSVRQGMGQPQHF
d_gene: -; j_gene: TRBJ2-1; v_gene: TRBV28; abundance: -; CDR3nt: TGTGCCAGCAGTTTATACAATGAGCAGTTCTTC; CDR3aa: CASSLYNEQFF
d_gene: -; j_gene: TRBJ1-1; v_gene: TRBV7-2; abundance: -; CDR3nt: TGTGCCAGCAGCCCCTTGCAAGGCCGGGCTTTCTTT; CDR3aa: CASSPLQGRAFF
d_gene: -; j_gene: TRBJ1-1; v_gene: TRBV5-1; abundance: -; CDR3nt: TGCGCCAGCAGCTTGGTTGTAGGGGAGGACACTGAAGCTTTCTTT; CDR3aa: CASSLVVGEDTEAFF
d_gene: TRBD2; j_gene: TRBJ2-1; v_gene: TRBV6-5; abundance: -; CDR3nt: TGTGCCAGCAGTTACACCTCCGGGACTAGCGGGAGGGCGATCTTC; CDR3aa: CASSYTSGTSGRAIF
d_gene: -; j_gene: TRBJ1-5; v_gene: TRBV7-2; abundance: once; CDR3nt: TGTGCCAGCAGCCTACAGACGAATCAGCCCCAGCATTTT; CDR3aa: CASSLQTNQPQHF